These 32 T cell receptor beta chains came from one sample sequenced in a study of blood T cell dynamics during melanoma immunotherapy. TCRdb's table, derived via immunoSEQ multiplex PCR, lists solely in-frame clones and lacks some. The data contain about 17,000 clones, roughly four fifths of them seen just once; the ten biggest clones take up approximately 8.1%. Time point specified: pre-treatment baseline. The starting material was blood, obtained from a patient treated with checkpoint blockade. The receptors were sampled from a human donor with melanoma.

The gene calls are TRBV7-2 and TRBJ2-1; D is ambiguous. From germline, CDR1 is SGHTA and CDR2 FQGNSA. CDR3 length: 12 amino acids. V shed 9 bases and J shed 4 bases, with 10 bases lying between them. CDR3: CASKSKYNEQFF. The CDR3 DNA sequence: TGTGCCAGTAAAAGCAAATACAATGAGCAGTTCTTC.

The chain couples TRBV6-5 to TRBJ2-7; no reliable D call. Deletions cut 4 bases from V and 6 bases from J, with 19 bases between. The V gene's germline CDR1 is MNHEY and CDR2 SVGAGI. The CDR3 runs 15 residues. The chain's CDR3 is CASSSPSLKTGEQYF. CDR3 bases: TGTGCCAGCAGTTCCCCATCGCTAAAGACCGGCGAGCAGTACTTC.

This chain uses TRBV28 with TRBJ2-5; TRBD1 might be the D (6 bases). Looked up from germline, CDR1 is MDHEN and CDR2 is SYDVKM. V lost 1 base and J 3 bases, leaving 12 bases between the germline ends. The CDR3 runs 15 residues. The CDR3 nucleotides read TGTGCCAGCAGTTTATCGGGACACCGAAAAGAGACCCAGTACTTC. It translates to CASSLSGHRKETQYF.

The chain has TRBV7-3 and TRBJ2-2; 8 bases are shared with TRBD1. Germline V gene data show CDR1 as SGHTA and CDR2 as FQGTGA. The V segment lost 4 bases and the J segment 1 base; nucleotides outside the gene matches: 5. The CDR3 covers 16 residues. CDR3 sequence (DNA): TGTGCCAGCAGCTCCGGGACAGGCGTGAACACCGGGGAGCTGTTTTTT. It encodes CASSSGTGVNTGELFF.

The V gene is TRBV29-1, the J gene TRBJ2-7, with 10 nucleotides matching TRBD2. After removal of 3 bases from V and 6 bases from J, the junction contained 5 bases not matched to a gene. This CDR3 has 13 residues. Germline values: CDR1 SQVTM, CDR2 ANQGSEA. Here the CDR3 reads CSVEPSGSGEQYF. CDR3 nucleotide sequence: TGCAGCGTTGAGCCTAGCGGGAGTGGCGAGCAGTACTTC.

The J gene is TRBJ2-3, the V gene TRBV19, with a tentative D call TRBD2 (5 bases). The length of the CDR3 is 16 residues. Germline values: CDR1 LNHDA, CDR2 SQIVND (reference sequence). V was pared by 6 bases and J by 1 base, with 17 bases between. The CDR3 region has the DNA TGTGCCAGTAGCCCAGTTGGGCGGGTTGGCACAGATACGCAGTATTTT. Translation: CASSPVGRVGTDTQYF.

The chain has TRBV7-8 and TRBJ1-2; D possibly corresponds to TRBD1 (5 bases). Germline lookup yields CDR1 SGHVS and CDR2 FQNEAQ. Between the trimmed V and J ends, which lost 5 bases and 0 bases, there was a span of 10 bases. CDR3 size: 14 residues. The CDR3 DNA follows: TGTGCCAGCAGCCTCGGGACGCCTAACTATGGCTACACCTTC. Protein: CASSLGTPNYGYTF.

DNA of the CDR3: TGTGCCAGCAGCTTAACAGGGAGGAGGGATACGCAGTATTTT. Translating it yields CASSLTGRRDTQYF. The chain combines TRBV7-9 with TRBJ2-3; tentatively, D is TRBD1 or TRBD2 (6 bases each). The V end lost 2 bases, the J end lost 6 bases, and 12 bases lay between the germline ends. Per the germline V gene, CDR1 is SEHNR and CDR2 is FQNEAQ (reference sequence). This CDR3 has 14 residues.

This clone is labeled as medium-sized (0.01 to 0.1%). The CDR3 DNA follows: TGTGCCAGCAGACCGGGACAGGGGGCATGGGAGCAGTACTTC. This codes for CASRPGQGAWEQYF. V and J are TRBV7-9 and TRBJ2-7; 12 bases align to TRBD1. The length of the CDR3 is 14 residues. The V gene's germline CDR1 is SEHNR and CDR2 FQNEAQ (reference sequence). V dropped 6 bases and J dropped 7; count of bases not matched to a gene: 7.

This clone was observed once. The chain employs TRBV6-4 and TRBJ2-2; D remains ambiguous. This CDR3 is built from 14 residues. Germline V gene sequence: CDR1 MRHNA, CDR2 SNTAGT. Trimming cost V 7 bases and J 0 bases, with 9 bases left between them. Here the CDR3 reads CASKSGANTGELFF. As DNA, the CDR3 is TGTGCCAGCAAGAGTGGGGCGAACACCGGGGAGCTGTTTTTT.

The V call is TRBV30, the J call TRBJ1-1; D is possibly TRBD1 (5 bases). Germline CDR1 and CDR2: GTSNPN and SVGIG (reference sequence). The length of the CDR3 is 15 residues. V was clipped by 5 bases and J by 0 bases, with 16 bases between them. CDR3 sequence: CAWDRGAKLNTEAFF. In nucleotides, the CDR3 is TGTGCCTGGGACCGTGGGGCTAAGTTGAACACTGAAGCTTTCTTT. The whole variable domain, remainder taken from reference TRBV30 and TRBJ1-1, is SQTIHQWPATLVQPVGSPLSLECTVEGTSNPNLYWYRQAAGRGLQLLFYSVGIGQISSEVPQNLSASRPQDRQFILSSKKLLLSDSGFYLCAWDRGAKLNTEAFFGQGTRLTVV.

The chain uses TRBV2 and TRBJ2-5, with TRBD2 matching 14 bases. Germline assignment: CDR1 SNHLY and CDR2 FYNNEI. J gave up 5 bases and V 6 bases, and 5 bases lay outside the gene matches. This CDR3 has 15 amino acids. CDR3 bases: TGTGCCAGCAGGGCCGGGACTAGCGGGAGCGAGACCCAGTACTTC. Translated, it gives CASRAGTSGSETQYF.

This sequence joins TRBV5-4 and TRBJ1-3, with D possibly being TRBD1 (5 bases). The CDR3 loop spans 15 amino acids. Germline CDR1 and CDR2: SGHNT and YYREEE (reference sequence). With 4 bases removed from V and 0 bases from J, the gap between germline ends came to 11 bases. CDR3 nucleotides: TGTGCCAGCAGCCGGGGGACTAACTCTGGAAACACCATATATTTT. This codes for CASSRGTNSGNTIYF.

This clone was seen a few times. This chain links TRBV7-9 with TRBJ1-2, with no clear D. The CDR3 loop spans 11 amino acids. The V and J ends lost 0 bases and 8 bases respectively, with 4 bases between them. Germline-derived CDR1 and CDR2 are SEHNR and FQNEAQ (reference sequence). The CDR3 nucleotides read TGTGCCAGCAGCTTAGCTGGGGGCTACACCTTC. Translating gives CASSLAGGYTF. Full variable domain (remainder filled in from reference TRBV7-9 and TRBJ1-2): DTGVSQNPRHKITKRGQNVTFRCDPISEHNRLYWYRQTLGQGPEFLTYFQNEAQLEKSRLLSDRFSAERPKGSFSTLEIQRTEQGDSAMYLCASSLAGGYTFGSGTRLTVV.

The rearrangement joins TRBV5-1 to TRBJ2-1; TRBD1 might be the D (6 bases). CDR3 length: 15 amino acids. The V gene's germline CDR1 is SGHRS and CDR2 YFSETQ. V was cut by 4 bases and J by 0 bases, with 11 bases left in between. The DNA for the CDR3 is TGCGCCAGCAGCCAGGGGACGAGCTCCTACAATGAGCAGTTCTTC. This sequence encodes CASSQGTSSYNEQFF.

This chain connects TRBV9 to TRBJ2-5; 7 nucleotides agree with TRBD2. The germline CDR1 and CDR2 sequences are SGDLS and YYNGEE. The CDR3 totals 14 residues. V lost 6 bases, J lost 2 bases, and 7 bases stayed unmatched. The CDR3 spells CASNAAGLQETQYF. CDR3 nucleotide sequence: TGTGCCAGCAACGCAGCGGGACTACAAGAGACCCAGTACTTC. The complete variable domain, with remaining parts taken from reference TRBV9 and TRBJ2-5, reads DSGVTQTPKHLITATGQRVTLRCSPRSGDLSVYWYQQSLDQGLQFLIQYYNGEERAKGNILERFSAQQFPDLHSELNLSSLELGDSALYFCASNAAGLQETQYFGPGTRLLVL.

The V and J genes are TRBV5-1 and TRBJ1-4; D is unclear. The CDR3 length is 14 residues. Germline V CDR1 and CDR2: SGHRS, YFSETQ. Trimming shortened V by 0 bases and J by 4 bases, and 7 bases separated the two germline ends. In DNA form, the CDR3 reads TGCGCCAGCAGCTTGGGCAGTCTTAATGAAAAACTGTTTTTT. Translation gives CASSLGSLNEKLFF.

This sequence joins TRBV9 and TRBJ1-2; 9 nucleotides align to TRBD1. Unmatched junction bases numbered 3, after V lost 4 bases and J lost 5 bases. Germline lookup yields CDR1 SGDLS and CDR2 YYNGEE. This CDR3 spans 13 amino acids. The CDR3 nucleotides are TGTGCCAGCAGCCCCGGGACAGGGTATGGCTACACCTTC. This gives the protein CASSPGTGYGYTF.

The rearrangement links TRBV6-1 to TRBJ2-7, with 11 bases fitting TRBD2. This CDR3 is built from 15 residues. The trim removed 7 bases at V and 0 bases at J, leaving 5 bases unmatched. The germline V gene encodes CDR1 MNHNS and CDR2 SASEGT. The CDR3 sequence: CASTGTSGNSYEQYF. CDR3 DNA sequence: TGTGCCAGCACTGGGACTAGCGGCAACTCCTACGAGCAGTACTTC.

This chain links TRBV4-1 with TRBJ2-1; D is possibly TRBD2 (5 bases). Trimming stripped 6 bases from V and 6 bases from J, with 33 bases between. Germline lookup yields CDR1 MGHRA and CDR2 YSYEKL. CDR3 length equals 20 residues. The CDR3 reads CASRRRGGLPGRPAPNEQFF. The DNA of the CDR3 is TGCGCCAGCAGACGCCGAGGCGGACTCCCGGGCCGGCCCGCCCCCAATGAGCAGTTCTTC.

The sample holds a few counts of this clone. J is TRBJ2-1 and V is TRBV6-1; TRBD1 matches 9 bases. The CDR3 spans 15 residues. Germline V gives CDR1 MNHNS, CDR2 SASEGT. Germline trimming cut 5 bases from V and 7 bases from J; bases unmatched to any gene: 9. CDR3 protein: CASSQTQGAVNEQFF. The CDR3 DNA reads as TGTGCCAGCAGTCAGACACAGGGGGCAGTGAATGAGCAGTTCTTC.

This clone was seen a handful of times. The CDR3 DNA reads as TGTGCCAGCAGTGAAATGGGGGAGGGGTTGCTATTCCCCGGGGAGCTGTTTTTT. Protein: CASSEMGEGLLFPGELFF. The chain combines TRBV2 with TRBJ2-2; 7 bases fit TRBD2. This CDR3 has 18 amino acids. J lost 6 bases, V lost 2 bases, and 15 bases had no gene match. Per germline, CDR1 SNHLY and CDR2 FYNNEI. Combining the CDR3 with reference TRBV2 and TRBJ2-2 gives the whole variable domain EPEVTQTPSHQVTQMGQEVILRCVPISNHLYFYWYRQILGQKVEFLVSFYNNEISEKSEIFDDQFSVERPDGSNFTLKIRSTKLEDSAMYFCASSEMGEGLLFPGELFFGEGSRLTVL.

The chain employs TRBV9 and TRBJ2-4, with a weak D call TRBD1 (6 bases). This CDR3 comprises 14 residues. Trimming cost V 4 bases and J 8 bases, with 16 bases left between them. Per the germline V gene, CDR1 is SGDLS and CDR2 is YYNGEE. CDR3 in amino acids: CASSKGGGLDIQYF. CDR3 in DNA: TGTGCCAGCAGCAAAGGTGGGGGCCTGGACATTCAGTACTTC.

The chain employs TRBV28 and TRBJ2-3; the D is unclear. The V end lost 8 bases, the J end lost 3 bases, and 9 bases lay between the germline ends. Germline CDR1 reads MDHEN; CDR2 reads SYDVKM. CDR3 length: 12 amino acids. The CDR3 spells CASQVGTDTQYF. CDR3 nucleotide sequence: TGTGCCAGCCAGGTGGGGACAGATACGCAGTATTTT.

The chain links TRBV27 to TRBJ2-1; TRBD2 matches 8 bases. The germline V gene has CDR1 MNHEY and CDR2 SMNVEV (reference sequence). The CDR3 extends over 16 amino acids. V shed 0 bases, J shed 0 bases, and the junction held 1 base outside the gene matches. The CDR3 spells CASSLSSGSSYNEQFF. CDR3 DNA sequence: TGTGCCAGCAGTTTATCAAGCGGGAGCTCCTACAATGAGCAGTTCTTC.

The chain links TRBV7-6 to TRBJ2-5, with 8 bases aligning to TRBD1. Per germline, CDR1 SGHVS and CDR2 FNYEAQ. Trimming at V came to 5 bases and at J to 4 bases, leaving 12 bases not matched to a gene. CDR3 length equals 16 residues. CDR3 loop: CASSDTAGGYGETQYF. For the CDR3, the DNA is TGTGCCAGCAGCGACACGGCAGGGGGCTATGGAGAGACCCAGTACTTC.

CDR3 sequence: CASSLVGGGLAKNIQYF. The CDR3 DNA follows: TGTGCCAGCAGCTTGGTTGGAGGGGGCCTAGCCAAAAACATTCAGTACTTC. The chain couples TRBV5-4 to TRBJ2-4, with D tentatively TRBD1 (7 bases). Germline V lookup: CDR1 SGHNT, CDR2 YYREEE (reference sequence). Trimming pared 0 bases from V and 0 bases from J, leaving 13 bases between. CDR3 length: 17 residues. Variable domain in full (rest from reference TRBV5-4 and TRBJ2-4): ETGVTQSPTHLIKTRGQQVTLRCSSQSGHNTVSWYQQALGQGPQFIFQYYREEENGRGNFPPRFSGLQFPNYSSELNVNALELDDSALYLCASSLVGGGLAKNIQYFGAGTRLSVL.

V usage is TRBV11-2 and J usage is TRBJ2-7; 9 bases match TRBD1. CDR3 length equals 16 residues. CDR1 SGHAT and CDR2 FQNNGV come from the germline V gene. After removal of 5 bases from V and 5 bases from J, the junction contained 13 bases not matched to a gene. The DNA for the CDR3 is TGTGCCAGCAGCCAGAGGAGGGGACAGGGAGGGCACGAGCAGTACTTC. Translation gives CASSQRRGQGGHEQYF.

This clone was picked up one time. This sequence joins TRBV1 and TRBJ2-1; the table names TRBD2, a call not compared with the DNA. TRBV1 is a listed pseudogene. The CDR3 is 16 residues long. As DNA, the CDR3 is TGCACCAGCAGCCTAGGGACTAGCGGGATTTACAATGAGCAGTTCTTC. Amino acids: CTSSLGTSGIYNEQFF.

This rearrangement joins TRBV7-2 to TRBJ2-3; maybe TRBD2 (7 bases). V lost 5 bases to trimming and J lost 6 bases, with 21 bases between them. This CDR3 has 16 amino acids. Germline V CDR1 and CDR2: SGHTA, FQGNSA. CDR3 in DNA: TGTGCCAGCAGCCCCCCTAGTCGTGGGAGGGGGGATACGCAGTATTTT. Translated, it gives CASSPPSRGRGDTQYF.

This clone was seen more than once but under ten times. A read error is likely, as this CDR3 ends without the conserved phenylalanine or tryptophan. The limits of the CDR3 on the DNA are not certain, so only TCRdb's listed CDR3 is given. This chain joins TRBV29-1 and TRBJ2-7; TRBD1 is the table's D call, not checked against the DNA. Germline assignment: CDR1 SQVTM and CDR2 ANQGSEA. The CDR3 is made up of 8 amino acids, end residues included. The CDR3 sequence is CSVAGHYS.

The chain is built from TRBV18 and TRBJ2-5; TRBD2 agrees at 12 bases. CDR3 length: 18 residues. In germline, CDR1 is KGHSH, CDR2 LQKENI. The trim removed 0 bases at V and 3 bases at J, leaving 8 bases unmatched. The DNA for the CDR3 is TGTGCCAGCTCACCACCGACTAGCGGGAGAACTAAGAAAGAGACCCAGTACTTC. This codes for CASSPPTSGRTKKETQYF.